What follows is one TCR beta chain and its context. This CDR3 is 15 amino acids long. From germline, CDR1 is SGDLS and CDR2 YYNGEE. The trim removed 4 bases at V and 2 bases at J, leaving 7 bases unmatched. This table comes from immunoSEQ multiplex PCR, and its TCRdb copy is limited to in-frame clones, with some not included. There are roughly 240,000 clones in the sample; approximately 89% occur only once, and 2% to 2.5% lies in the top ten. This record comes from a study of blood T cell repertoires in COVID-19. The overall study: Acute and convalescent COVID-19 specimens originated in the United States, Italy and Spain.

The sequence came from a middle-aged woman with acute COVID-19. The chain has TRBV9 and TRBJ2-5, with 8 bases matching TRBD1. Sequenced sample: PBMCs or T cells enriched from blood (not recorded which). The CDR3 sequence is CASSPTGGGQETQYF. The CDR3 bases are TGTGCCAGCAGCCCCACAGGGGGTGGACAAGAGACCCAGTACTTC.